These 8 T cell receptor beta chains were all obtained from the same sample, sequenced in a study of Graves' ophthalmopathy and Graves' hyperthyroidism. Amplification of TCR beta CDR3 regions used RNA transcripts. RT-PCR in the first round used HTBI primers; a second-round multiplex PCR followed. TCRdb used MiXCR to reprocess the multiplex PCR reads, holding one entry per CDR3 protein. The repertoire holds about 1.1 million distinct CDR3 sequences, with less than 45% as singletons. Sequencing input: peripheral blood or thyroid tissue (not recorded which). The origin of the receptors is an adult man with Graves' hyperthyroidism.

This clonotype has ten or more counts. V is TRBV15 and J is TRBJ1-1; no definite D call. CDR1 LNHNV and CDR2 YYDKDF come from the germline V gene (reference sequence). The length of the CDR3 is 15 residues. V was cut by 5 bases and J by 1 base, with 14 bases left in between. DNA for the CDR3: TGTGCCACCAGCCCCGGGTGGGAAACGAACACTGAAGCTTTCTTT. Amino acid sequence: CATSPGWETNTEAFF. Using reference TRBV15 and TRBJ1-1 for the parts outside the CDR3, the full variable domain is DAMVIQNPRYQVTQFGKPVTLSCSQTLNHNVMYWYQQKSSQAPKLLFHYYDKDFNNEADTPDNFQSRRPNTSFCFLDIRSPGLGDTAMYLCATSPGWETNTEAFFGQGTRLTVV.

This clonotype occurred a few times. The chain combines TRBV6-6 with TRBJ1-4; D not certain. CDR1 is MNHNY and CDR2 is SVGAGI in the germline V gene (reference sequence). The CDR3 runs to 14 residues. The V gene lost 0 bases and the J gene lost 8 bases, with 10 bases spanning the gap. Written as DNA, the CDR3 is TGTGCCAGCAGTTACTCGTACAGTTGGGAAAAACTGTTTTTT. Its protein product is CASSYSYSWEKLFF.

This clonotype appeared a single time. This chain uses TRBV7-2 with TRBJ1-5; TRBD1 matches at 7 bases. CDR1 and CDR2 (germline): SGHTA, FQGNSA. This CDR3 contains 16 residues. J was trimmed by 4 bases and V by 4 bases; bases with no gene match: 10. The CDR3 loop reads CASSSSGGTVNQPQHF. Here the CDR3 DNA reads TGTGCCAGCAGCTCCTCGGGGGGGACAGTAAATCAGCCCCAGCATTTT.

This clonotype was seen at least ten times. Here the CDR3 reads CASNDSPGNTIYF. The CDR3 bases are TGTGCCAGCAATGACAGCCCTGGAAACACCATATATTTT. The chain uses TRBV2 and TRBJ1-3; tentatively, D is TRBD1 (5 bases). Trimming cost V 7 bases and J 2 bases, with 9 bases left between them. The V gene's germline CDR1 is SNHLY and CDR2 FYNNEI. This CDR3 has 13 residues.

This clonotype was seen at least ten times. The chain joins TRBV19 to TRBJ2-2; D is uncertain. Germline CDR1 LNHDA, CDR2 SQIVND (reference sequence). V was cut by 5 bases and J by 5 bases, with 12 bases left in between. The CDR3 contains 14 residues. CDR3 sequence: CASSWGLGTGELFF. The CDR3 coding sequence is TGTGCCAGTAGTTGGGGATTAGGAACCGGGGAGCTGTTTTTT. Full variable domain (remainder filled in from reference TRBV19 and TRBJ2-2): DGGITQSPKYLFRKEGQNVTLSCEQNLNHDAMYWYRQDPGQGLRLIYYSQIVNDFQKGDIAEGYSVSREKKESFPLTVTSAQKNPTAFYLCASSWGLGTGELFFGEGSRLTVL.

The chain joins TRBV20-1 to TRBJ2-7; tentatively, D is TRBD2 (6 bases). CDR1 and CDR2 from the germline V gene are DFQATT and SNEGSKA (reference sequence). The V end was cut by 4 bases, the J end by 12 bases, with 22 bases between. The CDR3 loop spans 13 amino acids. CDR3 in amino acids: CSATKSGTPLRYF. CDR3 bases: TGCAGTGCTACCAAATCCGGGACTCCTCTCCGGTACTTC.

The rearrangement links TRBV7-3 to TRBJ2-5, with a possible D match to TRBD2 (5 bases). In germline, CDR1 is SGHTA, CDR2 FQGTGA. CDR3 length equals 15 residues. Trimming removed 4 bases from V and 0 bases from J, with 12 bases in between. CDR3: CASSSTSGNQETQYF. DNA for the CDR3: TGTGCCAGCAGCTCTACCTCCGGGAACCAAGAGACCCAGTACTTC.

V gene TRBV7-9 combines with J gene TRBJ2-7; no clear D. CDR1 is SEHNR and CDR2 is FQNEAQ in the germline V gene (reference sequence). The CDR3 runs to 12 residues. Between the trimmed V and J ends, which lost 5 bases and 6 bases, there was a span of 11 bases. CDR3 region: CASSPRHPEQYF. CDR3 DNA: TGTGCCAGCAGCCCCCGGCACCCCGAGCAGTACTTC.